The rows below give T cell receptor beta chains drawn from one sample of a study of T-cell reconstitution after alpha-beta-depleted transplantation in children. TCRdb independently ran MiXCR on the PCR reads; one entry per CDR3 protein. The table lists about 360,000 distinct CDR3 sequences, approximately 12% of them singletons. The source was PBMCs, collected from the stem cell graft. The receptors were gathered from a human donor who donated a stem cell graft to a child with Fanconi anemia. Each CDR3 is given with its conserved first and last residue. A D gene is named only where the DNA matches it firmly. Clone size is not always given. Where it is, it says once, few, many or a class for expanded clones.

V,D,J,size,DNA,CDR3
TRBV5-6,.,TRBJ1-5,many,TGTGCCAGCAGCTTGGGACTGGATCAGCCCCAGCATTTT,CASSLGLDQPQHF
TRBV12-3/TRBV12-4,.,TRBJ2-5,many,TGTGCCAGCAGTCCCCGTAGTGGGGGGGAGACCCAGTACTTC,CASSPRSGGETQYF
TRBV7-9,.,TRBJ2-6,few,TGTGCCAGCAGCCTGATAGCCAACGTCCTGACTTTC,CASSLIANVLTF
TRBV9,.,TRBJ2-3,many,TGTGCCAGCAGCGCAGAGTCAGATACGCAGTATTTT,CASSAESDTQYF
TRBV7-9,.,TRBJ1-1,.,TGTGCCAGCAGCTTATATCAAACGGCTGAAGCTTTCTTT,CASSLYQTAEAFF
TRBV6-5,.,TRBJ2-5,.,TGTGCCAGCAGACCCCCTGGGGAAGAGACCCAGTACTTC,CASRPPGEETQYF
TRBV25-1,.,TRBJ1-4,many,TGTGCCAGCAGTGACACCTTCACGGGAGAAAAACTGTTTTTT,CASSDTFTGEKLFF
TRBV4-2,.,TRBJ1-3,few,TGTGCCAGCAGCCGGAACGAGGGGCTGGGTGGAAACACCATATATTTT,CASSRNEGLGGNTIYF
TRBV11-2,.,TRBJ1-2,few,TGTGCCAGCACCTCTAAGGGGGGCTACACCTTC,CASTSKGGYTF
TRBV6-5,TRBD1,TRBJ1-1,.,TGTGCCAGCAGTTCCAGGGGGGTAGTAGAAGCTTTCTTT,CASSSRGVVEAFF
TRBV2,.,TRBJ1-1,.,TGTGCCAGCAAGGGGGAAGCCTCGGACACTGAAGCTTTCTTT,CASKGEASDTEAFF
TRBV7-9,.,TRBJ1-1,few,TGTGCCAGCAGCTTAGTGGGGGGAAATTGGGCTGAAGCTTTCTTT,CASSLVGGNWAEAFF
TRBV20-1,.,TRBJ2-5,few,TGCAGTGCTAGGGCTAGCGTGGAGACCCAGTACTTC,CSARASVETQYF
TRBV20-1,TRBD1,TRBJ2-7,few,TGCAGTGCTAGCCCAGGGGGTTACTACGAGCAGTACTTC,CSASPGGYYEQYF
TRBV9,.,TRBJ2-3,many,TGTGCCAGCAGCGTAAAGCCAGATACGCAGTATTTT,CASSVKPDTQYF
TRBV7-8,.,TRBJ2-2,.,TGTGCCAGCAGCTTAGTGGGTGGATACCCCTCTACGAACACCGGGGAGCTGTTTTTT,CASSLVGGYPSTNTGELFF
TRBV27,TRBD2,TRBJ2-1,few,TGTGCCAGCAATCGCGGGGGGGCCGGTAATGAGCAGTTCTTC,CASNRGGAGNEQFF
TRBV7-2,TRBD2,TRBJ2-3,many,TGTGCCAGCAGCTTAGACGCCGGGACTACCACAGATACGCAGTATTTT,CASSLDAGTTTDTQYF
TRBV5-1,.,TRBJ1-1,.,TGCGCCAGCAGCCCCGGATCTATGGGGCCTGAAGCTTTCTTT,CASSPGSMGPEAFF
TRBV11-2,.,TRBJ1-1,few,TGTGCCAGCAGCTTAGCTGGGGGGCCGAGCACTGAAGCTTTCTTT,CASSLAGGPSTEAFF
TRBV29-1,TRBD1,TRBJ2-1,few,TGCAGCGTGAACACAGGGGCTTACGGCAATGAGCAGTTCTTC,CSVNTGAYGNEQFF
TRBV4-3,.,TRBJ2-6,.,TGCGCCAGCAGCGGCGTGGGGGTGCAGGTCACTGGGGCCAACGTCCTGACTTTC,CASSGVGVQVTGANVLTF
TRBV30,.,TRBJ2-7,.,TGTGCCTGGAGCGGTTTTCGCGAGCAGTACTTC,CAWSGFREQYF
TRBV5-5,.,TRBJ2-5,many,TGTGCCAGCAGGATGGGGGTTTCGGAGTACTTC,CASRMGVSEYF
TRBV29-1,TRBD1,TRBJ1-2,few,TGCAGCGTTGAACCGGGACAGGGTAACTATGGCTACACCTTC,CSVEPGQGNYGYTF
TRBV20-1,TRBD2,TRBJ2-1,.,TGCAGTGCTAGAGATCAGGCTAGCGGGTACAATGAGCAGTTCTTC,CSARDQASGYNEQFF
TRBV29-1,.,TRBJ2-1,many,TGCAGCGTTGAGCCCCCTACTCTCTACAATGAGCAGTTCTTC,CSVEPPTLYNEQFF
TRBV18,.,TRBJ1-1,.,TGTGCCAGCTCGTACTCGGGGGCCACTGAAGCTTTCTTT,CASSYSGATEAFF
TRBV7-2,.,TRBJ1-2,many,TGTGCCAGCAGCTTAGAAAGGGACCTCTACTATGGCTACACCTTC,CASSLERDLYYGYTF
TRBV3-1,TRBD1,TRBJ1-2,few,TGTGCCAGCAACCAGGGGGCCACCTCTAACTATGGCTACACCTTC,CASNQGATSNYGYTF
TRBV7-2,.,TRBJ2-7,.,TGTGCCAGCAGCCAGGGGTGGACTAGGTCCTACGAGCAGTACTTC,CASSQGWTRSYEQYF
TRBV2,.,TRBJ2-3,few,TGTGCCAGCACAAGACAGGGAGGGGCAGATACGCAGTATTTT,CASTRQGGADTQYF
TRBV2,.,TRBJ2-5,.,TGTGCCAGCAGTCGAGAGGGGGAGGGGGGAGAGACCCAGTACTTC,CASSREGEGGETQYF
TRBV9,TRBD1,TRBJ1-2,few,TGTGCCAGCAGCGACAGGACAGGATATGGCTACACCTTC,CASSDRTGYGYTF
TRBV6-2/TRBV6-3,.,TRBJ1-1,many,TGCGCCAGCAGGGGAAACACTGAAGCTTTCTTT,CASRGNTEAFF
TRBV4-2,.,TRBJ2-2,.,TGTGTCAGCAGCCCCGCTAGAGGCAGTCTCACCGGGGAGCTGTTTTTT,CVSSPARGSLTGELFF
TRBV12-3/TRBV12-4,.,TRBJ2-7,.,TGTGCCAGCAGTTCCCAGACATTCTACGAGCAGTACTTC,CASSSQTFYEQYF
TRBV5-6,.,TRBJ2-7,.,TGTGCCAGCAGCCACCAGGGTGTAGGCTACGAGCAGTACTTC,CASSHQGVGYEQYF
TRBV6-1,.,TRBJ1-6,few,TGTGCCAGCAGTGAGGGGGCAGGGCGCTCACCCCTCCACTTT,CASSEGAGRSPLHF
TRBV3-1,.,TRBJ2-7,many,TGTGCCAGCAGCCAGGATCACTCCGTTCTCTCCTACGAGCAGTACTTC,CASSQDHSVLSYEQYF
TRBV20-1,TRBD1,TRBJ1-1,.,TGCAGTGCTAAAGGACAGGCAGTGGGAACTGAAGCTTTCTTT,CSAKGQAVGTEAFF
TRBV12-3/TRBV12-4,TRBD2,TRBJ2-1,.,TGTGCCAGCACCATGACTAGCGGCTCCTACAATGAGCAGTTCTTC,CASTMTSGSYNEQFF
TRBV5-1,TRBD1,TRBJ2-3,.,TGCGCCAGCAGCCCTGGGACAGCAGATACGCAGTATTTT,CASSPGTADTQYF
TRBV4-2,.,TRBJ2-1,many,TGTGCCAGCAGCCAGGAACTAGCCTCCTACAATGAGCAGTTCTTC,CASSQELASYNEQFF
TRBV7-9,.,TRBJ1-4,.,TGTGCCAGCAGCTTAGCGGACCGGTCGAATGAAAAACTGTTTTTT,CASSLADRSNEKLFF
TRBV20-1,.,TRBJ2-3,many,TGCAGTGCTAGAGATTTGACACTGAGCACAGATACGCAGTATTTT,CSARDLTLSTDTQYF
TRBV4-3,.,TRBJ2-2,few,TGCGCCAGCAGCCATGGCCTACCGAACACCGGGGAGCTGTTTTTT,CASSHGLPNTGELFF
TRBV28,TRBD1,TRBJ1-2,.,TGTGCCAGCAGTTTATTAGGGGGCTACTATGGCTACACCTTC,CASSLLGGYYGYTF
TRBV7-3,TRBD2,TRBJ2-1,.,TGTGCCAGCAGCCGGTCTAGCGGGGGGAACAATGAGCAGTTCTTC,CASSRSSGGNNEQFF
TRBV9,.,TRBJ1-1,.,TGTGCCAGCAGCCCCCTGAATCTGAACACTGAAGCTTTCTTT,CASSPLNLNTEAFF
TRBV6-5,.,TRBJ1-5,.,TGTGCCAGCAGTTACGGGCATAGCAATCAGCCCCAGCATTTT,CASSYGHSNQPQHF
TRBV6-6,.,TRBJ1-1,many,TGTGCCAGCAGTAAGGATGAAGCTTTCTTT,CASSKDEAFF
TRBV7-9,.,TRBJ2-2,.,TGTGCCAGCAGCCCGATGGGGGGGGCACACACCGGGGAGCTGTTTTTT,CASSPMGGAHTGELFF
TRBV9,.,TRBJ2-2,few,TGTGCCAGCAGCGACGGGCCAAACACCGGGGAGCTGTTTTTT,CASSDGPNTGELFF
TRBV11-3,.,TRBJ2-2,few,TGTGCCAGCAGCTTAGGCAGGGAGGCCGGGGAGCTGTTTTTT,CASSLGREAGELFF
TRBV2,.,TRBJ2-7,few,TGTGCCAGCAGCGGAGGGGACACCTACGAGCAGTACTTC,CASSGGDTYEQYF
TRBV29-1,.,TRBJ1-1,.,TGCAGCGTTACCCCCAGAGAAAACACTGAAGCTTTCTTT,CSVTPRENTEAFF